The 8 T cell receptor beta chains in this list originate from one sample, sequenced in a study of blood T cell repertoires in COVID-19. This table comes from immunoSEQ multiplex PCR, and its TCRdb copy is limited to in-frame clones, with some not included. The repertoire consists of roughly 50,000 clones, with 90% occurring once and the leading ten covering about 7.7%. Input material: peripheral blood. The receptors come from a woman aged 40 to 50 with active COVID-19.

J is TRBJ2-1 and V is TRBV10-2, with a possible D match to TRBD1 (5 bases). Germline CDR1 WSHSY, CDR2 SAAADI. The CDR3 contains 13 residues. Trimming left V 7 bases short and J 5 bases short, with 12 bases between. CDR3 bases: TGCGCCAGCACGCGTGGGGCTAACAATGAGCAGTTCTTC. This translates into CASTRGANNEQFF.

In its sample, this clone was seen once. The rearrangement joins TRBV11-2 to TRBJ2-6; D is unclear. Trimming left V 3 bases short and J 0 bases short, with 9 bases between. CDR1 is SGHAT and CDR2 is FQNNGV in the germline V gene. CDR3 length: 16 amino acids. The CDR3: CASSFTANSGANVLTF. CDR3 nucleotides: TGTGCCAGCAGCTTTACAGCAAACTCTGGGGCCAACGTCCTGACTTTC.

The chain carries TRBV7-3 and TRBJ2-3; D might be TRBD2 (5 bases). Trimming removed 2 bases at V and 2 bases at J, with 8 bases between. This CDR3 comprises 14 residues. Germline loops: CDR1 SGHTA, CDR2 FQGTGA. The CDR3 nucleotides read TGTGCCAGCAGCTTAGCGGGCATCACAGATACGCAGTATTTT. Translating it yields CASSLAGITDTQYF.

The chain couples TRBV5-1 to TRBJ2-5, with a possible D match to TRBD1 (7 bases). The CDR3 has 15 residues. V lost 2 bases to trimming and J lost 2 bases, with 13 bases between them. Germline V gene sequence: CDR1 SGHRS, CDR2 YFSETQ. The CDR3 DNA reads as TGCGCCAGCAGCTTAACCAGGGGGGCTCAAGAGACCCAGTACTTC. This gives the protein CASSLTRGAQETQYF.

This chain links TRBV4-1 with TRBJ1-5; perhaps TRBD1 as D (6 bases). The germline V and J ends were trimmed by 4 bases and 4 bases, with 14 bases remaining between them. This CDR3 spans 15 amino acids. Per the germline V gene, CDR1 is MGHRA and CDR2 is YSYEKL. This chain's CDR3 is CASSLQDSQNQPQHF. The DNA of the CDR3 is TGCGCCAGCAGCCTTCAGGACAGCCAAAATCAGCCCCAGCATTTT.

Only a few counts were recorded for this clone. The chain combines TRBV6-5 with TRBJ1-4; TRBD1 is a possible D gene (5 bases). Germline CDR1 MNHEY, CDR2 SVGAGI. This CDR3 has 14 amino acids. V was shortened by 5 bases and J by 0 bases, with 7 bases between the two germline ends. The CDR3: CASSTTATNEKLFF. For the CDR3, the DNA is TGTGCCAGCAGTACGACAGCAACTAATGAAAAACTGTTTTTT.

The chain has TRBV29-1 and TRBJ1-5, with D possibly TRBD1 on 5 matching bases. The V end was cut by 6 bases, the J end by 7 bases, with 16 bases between. The CDR3 is 13 amino acids. The germline gives CDR1 SQVTM, CDR2 ANQGSEA. DNA for the CDR3: TGCAGCGTCTTCACGGGCGGGGGGCAGCCCCAGCATTTT. Amino acid sequence: CSVFTGGGQPQHF.

This clone appeared once. This sequence joins TRBV10-1 and TRBJ1-1; TRBD1 is a possible D gene (6 bases). V was clipped by 7 bases and J by 3 bases, with 12 bases between them. There are 13 residues in the CDR3. Germline CDR1 is WNHNN and CDR2 is SYGVQD (reference sequence). For the CDR3, the DNA is TGCGCCAGCATAGTTTACAGGGACACTGAAGCTTTCTTT. Translated: CASIVYRDTEAFF.